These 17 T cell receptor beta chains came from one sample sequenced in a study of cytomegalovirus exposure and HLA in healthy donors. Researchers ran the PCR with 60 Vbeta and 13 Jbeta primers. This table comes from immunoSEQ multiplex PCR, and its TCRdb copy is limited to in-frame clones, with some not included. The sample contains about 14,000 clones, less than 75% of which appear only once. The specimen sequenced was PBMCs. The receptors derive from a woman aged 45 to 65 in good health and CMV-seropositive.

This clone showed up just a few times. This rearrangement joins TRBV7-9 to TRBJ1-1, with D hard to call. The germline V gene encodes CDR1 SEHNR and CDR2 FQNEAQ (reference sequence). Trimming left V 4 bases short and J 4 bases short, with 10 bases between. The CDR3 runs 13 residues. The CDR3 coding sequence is TGTGCCAGCAGCTCGGGTCTCACCACTGAAGCTTTCTTT. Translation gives CASSSGLTTEAFF.

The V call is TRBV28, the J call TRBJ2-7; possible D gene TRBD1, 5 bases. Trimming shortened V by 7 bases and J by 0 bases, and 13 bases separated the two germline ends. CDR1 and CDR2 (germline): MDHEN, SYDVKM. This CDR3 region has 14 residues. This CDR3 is CASKSPTGSYEQYF. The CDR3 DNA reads TGTGCCAGCAAAAGTCCAACAGGCTCCTACGAGCAGTACTTC.

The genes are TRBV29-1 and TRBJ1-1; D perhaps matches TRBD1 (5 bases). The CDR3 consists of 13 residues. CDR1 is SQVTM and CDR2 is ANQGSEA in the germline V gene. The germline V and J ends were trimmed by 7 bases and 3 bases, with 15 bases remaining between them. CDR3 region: CSGDPGGDTEAFF. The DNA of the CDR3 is TGCAGCGGTGACCCCGGGGGGGACACTGAAGCTTTCTTT.

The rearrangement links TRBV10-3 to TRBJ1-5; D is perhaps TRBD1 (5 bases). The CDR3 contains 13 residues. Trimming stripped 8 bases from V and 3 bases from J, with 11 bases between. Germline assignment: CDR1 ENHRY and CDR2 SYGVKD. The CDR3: CAIQTAYNQPQHF. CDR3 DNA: TGTGCCATCCAGACAGCGTACAATCAGCCCCAGCATTTT.

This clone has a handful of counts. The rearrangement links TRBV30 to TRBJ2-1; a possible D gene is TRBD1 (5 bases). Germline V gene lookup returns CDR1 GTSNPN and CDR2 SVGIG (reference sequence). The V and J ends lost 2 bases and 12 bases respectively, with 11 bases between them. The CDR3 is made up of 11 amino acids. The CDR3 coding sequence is TGTGCCTGGAGTTTGGATCAGGGGCAGTTCTTC. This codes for CAWSLDQGQFF.

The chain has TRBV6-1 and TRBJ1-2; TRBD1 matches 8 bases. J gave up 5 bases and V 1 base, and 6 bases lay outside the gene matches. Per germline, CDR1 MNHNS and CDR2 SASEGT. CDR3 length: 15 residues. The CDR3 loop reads CASSEGQGTLYGYTF. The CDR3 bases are TGTGCCAGCAGTGAAGGACAGGGGACTCTTTATGGCTACACCTTC.

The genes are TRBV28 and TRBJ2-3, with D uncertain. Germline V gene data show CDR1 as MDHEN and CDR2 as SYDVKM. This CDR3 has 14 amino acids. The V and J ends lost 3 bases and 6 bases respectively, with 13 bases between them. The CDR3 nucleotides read TGTGCCAGCAGTTTGAAGCTCCAAACGGATACGCAGTATTTT. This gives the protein CASSLKLQTDTQYF.

CDR3 in DNA: TGTGCCAGCAGCTTACAGGGTAACTATGGCTACACCTTC. Amino acids: CASSLQGNYGYTF. V usage is TRBV5-6 and J usage is TRBJ1-2; weak D call: TRBD1 (6 bases). CDR3 length equals 13 residues. V was pared by 2 bases and J by 1 base, with 6 bases between. Germline CDR1 SGHDT, CDR2 YYEEEE.

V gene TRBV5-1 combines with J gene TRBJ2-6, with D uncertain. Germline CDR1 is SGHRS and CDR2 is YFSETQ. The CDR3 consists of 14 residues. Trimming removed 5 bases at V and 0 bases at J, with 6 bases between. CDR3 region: CASRDSSGANVLTF. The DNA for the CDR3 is TGCGCCAGCAGAGATAGCTCTGGGGCCAACGTCCTGACTTTC.

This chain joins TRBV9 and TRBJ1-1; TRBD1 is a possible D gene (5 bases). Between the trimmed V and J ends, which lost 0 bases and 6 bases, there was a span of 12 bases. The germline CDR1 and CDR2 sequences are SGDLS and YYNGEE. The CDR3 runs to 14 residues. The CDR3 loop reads CASSVGIRVAEAFF. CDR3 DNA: TGTGCCAGCAGCGTAGGCATCAGGGTAGCTGAAGCTTTCTTT.

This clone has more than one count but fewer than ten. CDR3 protein: CASSGGQGMNQPQHF. CDR3 nucleotides: TGTGCCAGCAGTGGAGGACAGGGGATGAATCAGCCCCAGCATTTT. This rearrangement joins TRBV6-1 to TRBJ1-5; the match to TRBD1 covers 9 bases. The CDR3 loop spans 15 amino acids. The V gene's germline CDR1 is MNHNS and CDR2 SASEGT. The junction had 5 bases not matched to a gene; V was cut back by 4 bases and J by 4 bases.

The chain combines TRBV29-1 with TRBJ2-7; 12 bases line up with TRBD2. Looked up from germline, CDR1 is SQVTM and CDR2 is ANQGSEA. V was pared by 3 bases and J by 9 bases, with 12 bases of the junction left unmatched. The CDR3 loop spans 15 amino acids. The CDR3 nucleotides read TGCAGCGTTGAGGGAACTAGCGGGAGGAGGAAAGTGCAGTACTTC. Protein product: CSVEGTSGRRKVQYF.

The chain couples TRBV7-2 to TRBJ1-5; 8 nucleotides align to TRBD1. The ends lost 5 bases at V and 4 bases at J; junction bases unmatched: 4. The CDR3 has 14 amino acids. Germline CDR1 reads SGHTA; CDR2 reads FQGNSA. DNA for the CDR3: TGTGCCAGCAGCGCACGACAGGGGAATCAGCCCCAGCATTTT. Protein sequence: CASSARQGNQPQHF. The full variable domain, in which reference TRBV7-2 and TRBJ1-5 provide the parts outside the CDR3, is GAGVSQSPSNKVTEKGKDVELRCDPISGHTALYWYRQSLGQGLEFLIYFQGNSAPDKSGLPSDRFSAERTGGSVSTLTIQRTQQEDSAVYLCASSARQGNQPQHFGDGTRLSIL.

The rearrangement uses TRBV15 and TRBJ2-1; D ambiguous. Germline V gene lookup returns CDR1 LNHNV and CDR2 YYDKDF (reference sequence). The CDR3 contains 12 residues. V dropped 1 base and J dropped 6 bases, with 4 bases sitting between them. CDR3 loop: CATSRVSNEQFF. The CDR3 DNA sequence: TGTGCCACCAGCAGAGTCAGCAATGAGCAGTTCTTC.

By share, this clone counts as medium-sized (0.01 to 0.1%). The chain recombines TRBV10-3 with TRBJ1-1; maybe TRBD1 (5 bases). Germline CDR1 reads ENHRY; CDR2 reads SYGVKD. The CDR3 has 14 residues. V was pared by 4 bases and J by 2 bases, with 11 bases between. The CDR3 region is CAISGGRENTEAFF. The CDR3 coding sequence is TGTGCCATCAGTGGTGGCAGGGAAAACACTGAAGCTTTCTTT.

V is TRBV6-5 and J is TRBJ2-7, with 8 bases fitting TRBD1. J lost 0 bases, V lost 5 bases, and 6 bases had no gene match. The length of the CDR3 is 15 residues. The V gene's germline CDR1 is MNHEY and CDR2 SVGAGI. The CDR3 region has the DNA TGTGCCAGCAGTCTCGGGGACAGGTACTCCTACGAGCAGTACTTC. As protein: CASSLGDRYSYEQYF.

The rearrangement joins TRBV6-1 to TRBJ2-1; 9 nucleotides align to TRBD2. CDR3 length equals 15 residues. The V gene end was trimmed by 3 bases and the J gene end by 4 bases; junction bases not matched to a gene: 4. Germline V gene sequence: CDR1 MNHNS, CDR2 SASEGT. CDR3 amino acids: CASSDRLAGYNEQFF. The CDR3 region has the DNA TGTGCCAGCAGTGATAGGCTAGCGGGGTACAATGAGCAGTTCTTC.